This record concerns one T cell receptor (beta chain) sequence. The antigen remains unidentified. The germline V gene encodes CDR1 MNHEY and CDR2 SVGAGI. The CDR3 is 14 amino acids. V was clipped by 6 bases and J by 7 bases; unmatched bases: 8. This sample was included in a study of cytomegalovirus exposure and HLA in healthy donors. Overall study findings and caveats: Some highly shared sequence variants likely arose as a pipeline artifact. The number of N-insertions in an Asian-associated ancestry cluster was reportedly below the approximately 700-donor mean in a later analysis.

Vbeta (60) and Jbeta (13) primers were used in the PCR. Authors' data handling: A later analysis counted some 87 million unique TCR beta chains, some 11 million shared. The method was immunoSEQ multiplex PCR; TCRdb's version includes in-frame clones alone and lacks a portion of them. From that table come the V and J calls and clone size; the DNA was used to work out D and trimming. The sample lists about 96,000 clones; approximately 74% were seen once. This sequence was found in a woman in her seventies in good health and CMV-seropositive. Sequencing was carried out using PBMCs. J is TRBJ2-7 and V is TRBV6-5; 11 nucleotides match TRBD2. DNA of the CDR3: TGTGCCAGCAGCACCGGGACTAGCGGTCGAGAGCAGTACTTC. This translates into CASSTGTSGREQYF.